These T cell receptor beta chains were read from a single sample in a study of blood T cell repertoires in COVID-19. Sequencing used immunoSEQ multiplex PCR; TCRdb keeps in-frame clones, though not all of them. The sample records about 80,000 clones, under 90% being singletons. Sequenced: peripheral blood. The receptors were sampled from a human donor in a cohort sampled during active COVID-19. Both conserved end residues are part of each CDR3. The order of the fields is D gene, clone size, V gene, J gene, CDR3 protein, CDR3 DNA. A D gene is named only where the DNA matches it firmly. Clone size appears in some rows only: once, few, many, or a class for an expanded clone.

NA	NA	TRBV6-5	TRBJ2-7	CASSYSRGYEQYF	TGTGCCAGCAGTTACTCACGGGGCTACGAGCAGTACTTC
TRBD1	once	TRBV12-3/TRBV12-4	TRBJ1-5	CASTQGAKPQHF	TGTGCCAGCACCCAGGGGGCGAAGCCCCAGCATTTT
NA	NA	TRBV5-1	TRBJ1-4	CASTGGGRGEKLFF	TGCGCCAGCACAGGTGGGGGCCGTGGTGAAAAACTGTTTTTT
TRBD1	NA	TRBV27	TRBJ2-7	CASRNRDRGGEQYF	TGTGCCAGCAGAAACCGGGACAGGGGGGGCGAGCAGTACTTC
NA	NA	TRBV30	TRBJ1-5	CAWSVRDNQPQHF	TGTGCCTGGAGTGTACGGGACAATCAGCCCCAGCATTTT
NA	many	TRBV19	TRBJ2-7	CASSPAVTGGSPQYF	TGTGCCAGTAGTCCCGCTGTGACTGGGGGCTCCCCGCAGTACTTC
TRBD1	few	TRBV7-3	TRBJ1-1	CASSPGTGAGAFF	TGTGCCAGCAGCCCAGGGACAGGGGCCGGAGCTTTCTTT
NA	NA	TRBV28	TRBJ1-2	CASSLSYGYTF	TGTGCCAGCAGTCTCTCCTATGGCTACACCTTC
TRBD1	once	TRBV6-5	TRBJ1-2	CASRQQGIGYGYTF	TGTGCCAGCAGACAACAGGGGATCGGTTATGGCTACACCTTC
NA	NA	TRBV4-2	TRBJ1-1	CASSQDQGRLGTEAFF	TGTGCCAGCAGCCAAGATCAAGGGAGGTTAGGCACTGAAGCTTTCTTT
TRBD2	NA	TRBV3-1/TRBV3-2	TRBJ2-7	CASSQVRGGEYEQYF	TGTGCCAGCAGCCAAGTCCGCGGGGGGGAGTACGAGCAGTACTTC
TRBD2	NA	TRBV2	TRBJ2-3	CASRLRTSGSDTQYF	TGTGCCAGCAGGCTTAGGACTAGCGGATCAGATACGCAGTATTTT
NA	NA	TRBV5-1	TRBJ2-5	CASSLGPTGKAETQYF	TGCGCCAGCAGCTTGGGTCCCACAGGGAAGGCGGAGACCCAGTACTTC
TRBD1	NA	TRBV11-1	TRBJ2-7	CASSLTGGPYEQYF	TGTGCCAGCAGCCTGACAGGGGGCCCCTACGAGCAGTACTTC
NA	NA	TRBV6-6	TRBJ1-1	CASTERRGEAFF	TGTGCCAGCACCGAACGGCGGGGTGAAGCTTTCTTT
TRBD1	NA	TRBV19	TRBJ1-1	CASSWGTGRSGTEAFF	TGTGCCAGTAGTTGGGGGACAGGGAGATCTGGGACTGAAGCTTTCTTT
NA	NA	TRBV3-1/TRBV3-2	TRBJ1-2	CASSRDTNYGYTF	TGTGCCAGCAGCCGGGACACCAACTATGGCTACACCTTC
NA	NA	TRBV5-4	TRBJ2-5	CASSVPGLKETQYF	TGTGCCAGCAGCGTCCCCGGGTTGAAAGAGACCCAGTACTTC
TRBD2	NA	TRBV6-4	TRBJ2-1	CASSAGGPNEQFF	TGTGCCAGCAGTGCGGGGGGGCCCAATGAGCAGTTCTTC
TRBD1	NA	TRBV9	TRBJ1-3	CASSRDRGTSGNTIYF	TGTGCCAGCAGTCGAGACAGGGGCACCTCTGGAAACACCATATATTTT
TRBD1	NA	TRBV2	TRBJ1-4	CASSVPERTGLREKLFF	TGTGCCAGCAGCGTCCCCGAGAGGACAGGGTTAAGGGAAAAACTGTTTTTT
TRBD1	NA	TRBV2	TRBJ1-5	CASSAGQISNQPQHF	TGTGCCAGCAGCGCGGGACAGATTAGCAATCAGCCCCAGCATTTT
TRBD1	NA	TRBV3-1/TRBV3-2	TRBJ2-1	CASSLGTGSYNEQFF	TGTGCCAGCAGCCTGGGGACAGGGTCCTACAATGAGCAGTTCTTC
TRBD2	once	TRBV13	TRBJ2-7	CASSLRRGGYEQYF	TGTGCCAGCAGCTTAAGGCGGGGGGGATACGAGCAGTACTTC
NA	NA	TRBV25-1	TRBJ2-3	CASSFALGRGTDTQYF	TGTGCCAGCAGCTTCGCCTTGGGCAGGGGAACAGATACGCAGTATTTT
NA	NA	TRBV4-1	TRBJ1-1	CASSHPRGSPFRNAEAFF	TGCGCCAGCAGCCACCCTCGTGGGAGCCCCTTCAGGAACGCTGAAGCTTTCTTT
NA	NA	TRBV18	TRBJ2-3	CASSPRSGGTDTQYF	TGTGCCAGCTCACCGCGATCAGGGGGCACAGATACGCAGTATTTT
NA	NA	TRBV18	TRBJ2-2	CASSPDRNTGELFF	TGTGCCAGCTCACCAGACAGAAACACCGGGGAGCTGTTTTTT
NA	once	TRBV19	TRBJ1-5	CASSIGVRGNSNQPQHF	TGTGCCAGTAGTATCGGGGTTCGGGGAAATAGCAATCAGCCCCAGCATTTT
TRBD2	NA	TRBV28	TRBJ2-1	CASSILILAGGGEQFF	TGTGCCAGCAGTATACTCATCCTAGCGGGGGGTGGTGAGCAGTTCTTC
NA	NA	TRBV5-4	TRBJ2-3	CAISTPSTASTDTQYF	TGTGCCATCTCCACCCCATCGACAGCAAGCACAGATACGCAGTATTTT
TRBD1	NA	TRBV5-1	TRBJ1-5	CASSITGARNQPQHF	TGCGCCAGCAGCATTACAGGGGCACGTAATCAGCCCCAGCATTTT
TRBD1	NA	TRBV7-9	TRBJ2-1	CASSLGARYRGREDEQFF	TGTGCCAGCAGCTTAGGGGCTCGGTACAGGGGGCGAGAGGATGAGCAGTTCTTC
TRBD1	NA	TRBV30	TRBJ1-1	CARRTGPNTEAFF	TGTGCCAGGAGGACAGGACCGAACACTGAAGCTTTCTTT
TRBD2	NA	TRBV10-3	TRBJ2-3	CAIGIAGGIDTQYF	TGTGCCATCGGCATAGCGGGGGGTATAGATACGCAGTATTTT
TRBD1	NA	TRBV6-4	TRBJ1-2	CASSSSGTGSSYGYTF	TGTGCCAGCAGTTCTTCAGGGACAGGGAGTAGCTATGGCTACACCTTC
TRBD2	NA	TRBV7-8	TRBJ2-3	CASSLGRTSGGNLDTQYF	TGTGCCAGCAGCTTAGGGAGGACTAGCGGGGGCAATTTGGATACGCAGTATTTT
NA	few	TRBV5-8	TRBJ2-7	CASSYRQGRTVEQYF	TGTGCCAGCAGCTACAGGCAGGGCCGCACTGTGGAGCAGTACTTC
TRBD1	NA	TRBV15	TRBJ2-2	CATSRGDRRNTGELFF	TGTGCCACCAGCAGAGGGGACAGGCGGAACACCGGGGAGCTGTTTTTT
NA	NA	TRBV10-3	TRBJ1-5	CATARSSNQPQHF	TGTGCTACTGCACGGTCAAGCAATCAGCCCCAGCATTTT
TRBD1	NA	TRBV4-1	TRBJ2-7	CASSQPTGKRYYEQYF	TGCGCCAGCAGCCAACCGACAGGGAAGCGGTACTACGAGCAGTACTTC
NA	NA	TRBV28	TRBJ1-2	CASSLFSDGGYTF	TGTGCCAGCAGTTTATTCTCCGATGGCGGCTACACCTTC
NA	NA	TRBV2	TRBJ2-7	CASSEPRRSYEQYF	TGTGCCAGCAGTGAACCGCGCCGGTCCTACGAGCAGTACTTC
TRBD2	NA	TRBV4-2	TRBJ2-1	CASSPRGGGYNEQFF	TGTGCCAGCAGCCCAAGAGGCGGGGGCTACAATGAGCAGTTCTTC
TRBD2	NA	TRBV11-2	TRBJ2-5	CASSPLAGLKTQYF	TGTGCCAGCAGCCCACTAGCGGGGTTAAAGACCCAGTACTTC
TRBD1	NA	TRBV7-7	TRBJ1-1	CASSSRQGAEAFF	TGTGCCAGCAGCTCAAGACAGGGGGCTGAAGCTTTCTTT
NA	NA	TRBV18	TRBJ1-1	CASSSLSSAEAFF	TGTGCCAGCTCCTCCCTGAGTTCCGCTGAAGCTTTCTTT
TRBD2	NA	TRBV7-3	TRBJ2-3	CASSEGTSGDTDTQYF	TGTGCCAGCAGCGAAGGGACTAGCGGGGACACAGATACGCAGTATTTT